The source of this T cell receptor beta chain is a study of siplizumab effects on memory and regulatory T cells. Study-level findings and limits: Most proliferating CD4+ or CD8+ clones, roughly 80-96%, had no naive or memory assignment.

Here immunoSEQ multiplex PCR was the method, and the copy in TCRdb shows in-frame clones only, minus some. The sample includes about 63,000 clones, approximately 87% seen only once; the top ten take about 3.5%. Details on this clone: Its antigen is not identified.

This clonotype was obtained from a human donor in good health. Sequencing input: memory CD4+ T cells sorted from blood.

CDR3 sequence (DNA): TGTGCCAGTAGTGCCCGGACAGGGGGCGTTTACGAGCAGTACTTC. Translating gives CASSARTGGVYEQYF. V gene TRBV19 combines with J gene TRBJ2-7, with 11 bases lining up with TRBD1. The V segment lost 5 bases and the J segment 4 bases; nucleotides outside the gene matches: 7. The CDR3 contains 15 residues. In germline, CDR1 is LNHDA, CDR2 SQIVND (reference sequence).